This T cell receptor (beta chain) was profiled in a study of cytomegalovirus exposure and HLA in healthy donors (dated by TCRdb to between 2016 and 2019). Some background on the complete study: In an earlier analysis of 550 to 750 of the donors, about 260 Gb of sequence data and 90 million to 120 million unique TCR beta sequences from 180 million or so T cells were reported. About 280 gigabases of sequencing data and approximately 85 million unique TCR sequences were included in an early release covering about 600 HLA-typed donors. Of the roughly 410 genotyped donors, roughly 80% were placed in the genetic ancestry cluster associated with self-reported Caucasian donors. The study aimed to test whether cataloging public T cell receptors could reveal signatures of past pathogen exposure. Using immunosequencing, the study profiled T cell repertoires from 666 subjects and related those repertoires to cytomegalovirus serostatus. A separate validation cohort of approximately 120 different subjects was used in addition to the approximately 640-subject first cohort. To predict cytomegalovirus infection status, the study combined high-throughput TCR immunosequencing, statistical association of individual TCRs with disease status, and machine learning. A later analysis re-examined previously published TCR beta repertoires from more than 550 donors and added high-resolution HLA genotyping to investigate patterns of TCR occurrence. Rather than using new phenotypic data, the later analysis identified candidate immune exposures from TCR beta sequences and from how often those sequences occurred across donors. An earlier analysis of about 600 of the donors used high-throughput TCR beta sequencing to judge whether each TCR beta V gene segment behaved as functional or pseudogenic. Donor age, sex, ethnicity and CMV serostatus were compiled alongside the repertoire data. Genome-wide SNP genotypes for about 60% of the roughly 670 donors were used in a later genetic analysis, which treated that subset as a discovery cohort. All discovery cohort repertoires had been generated using a single sequencing platform. Class I and class II HLA loci were covered by the typing at four-digit resolution. Typing coverage differed by locus: A, B, C, DRB1 and DQB1 were typed in about 629-630 donors, DQA1 in about 510, DPA1 in around 610, and DPB1 in roughly 450. Roughly 5 DR-DQ haplotypes were handled as single units for association and clustering, since linkage in the cohort was strong. Among 350 to 400 genotyped donors of the cohort, an average of around 240,000 unique TCR beta nucleotide sequences were sequenced per donor, roughly 20% of them non-productive. The full study reports these points: A further reported finding was that TCR beta sequences accurately predicted the HLA-A and HLA-B alleles for most subjects in the first cohort. The cohort was sequenced for TCR beta chains only, and without alpha or paired-chain data the features that could be detected were limited. While some public TCRs were present in many individuals, most TCR sequences turned up only very rarely across donors. The sequencing pipeline was judged likely to have produced a cluster of highly shared sequence variants as a technical artifact. In a later genetic analysis, a missense DCLRE1C variant was associated with V-gene and J-gene trimming of TCR beta chains, and the association was replicated in an independent cohort. In the study, around 150 TCR beta chains were listed as associated with cytomegalovirus. When HLA alleles, especially DR and DQ, strongly co-occurred, TCR associations were difficult to assign to individual alleles. In a later analysis, most CMV-associated TCR beta chains were found to appear HLA-restricted, with HLA associations seemingly driven largely by CMV exposure. The earlier analysis of nearly 600 of the donors excluded 15 to 20 rarely observed V segments, including chromosome 9 orphons, because counts were too low. Because some donors lacked HLA typing at each locus, the association tests relied only on the typed subset. In an earlier analysis of around 600 of the donors, most TCR beta V segments were observed in productive rearrangements about 90% or about 30% of the time, broadly matching IMGT annotations. At a false discovery rate of 0.05, a later analysis linked 15,000 to 20,000 TCR beta sequences to specific HLA alleles. Linkage disequilibrium might explain the correlated functional status among segregating V segments, but an unknown experimental factor could not be ruled out. Several of the top co-occurrence clusters appeared to be linked to parvovirus B19, influenza, CMV and Epstein-Barr virus, according to a later analysis. The authors suggested that the approach could potentially be extended to other disease states and immunological phenotypes. CMV serostatus was the only immune exposure information available for the cohort. Some IMGT-functional V segments, including TRBV6-2 and TRBV6-3, could not be distinguished by the 87-base-pair reads and were therefore excluded. In vitro tests confirmed that three of the cytomegalovirus-associated TCR beta chains recognize cytomegalovirus antigens. Roughly uniform sequencing depth across donors was assumed in presence/absence analyses, although this assumption may not hold. A later analysis found that TCR association rates varied across HLA loci, with DRB1 alleles showing the most associated TCRs and HLA-C alleles the fewest. The classifier was reported to diagnose cytomegalovirus status with high specificity and sensitivity in both the original and validation cohorts. In a later analysis, HLA-associated TCR beta chains showed more clonal expansion and lower generation probabilities than non-associated chains that were equally common. In a later genetic analysis, fewer N-insertions in productive TCRs were reported among donors in an Asian-associated ancestry cluster than the approximately 710-donor mean.

The germline V gene yields LGHNT for CDR1 and FRNRAP for CDR2. Its CDR3 holds 14 amino acids, cysteine through phenylalanine. Only the CDR3 DNA is retained, 42 bases long and in frame from the first base. The cohort was made up of 500 to 800 healthy bone marrow donors. Cohort members were all nominally healthy when sampled, although unrecorded immune exposures were likely present. The donor tested CMV seropositive and was one of the 289 seropositive cohort members. A peripheral blood sample was collected from each donor, and TCR beta sequencing was performed on peripheral blood mononuclear cells. The Qiagen DNeasy Blood Extraction Kit was used to extract genomic DNA from the blood cell samples. The protocol used for the library was the immunoSEQ multiplex PCR assay. For the multiplex PCR, a mixture combining 60 forward primers for TCR Vbeta segments and 13 reverse primers for TCR Jbeta segments was used. The CDR3 region of rearranged TCR beta genes was amplified from genomic DNA by a multiplex PCR assay. Amplified TCR beta libraries were sequenced as 87-base-pair reads on the Illumina HiSeq System. On the authors' methods: A later analysis tallied around 87 million unique TCR beta chains across the 660 or so repertoires, and approximately 9.9 million of those chains were shared by two or more donors. Raw reads were error-corrected and collapsed into unique sequences with a nearest-neighbor algorithm that merged closely related sequences to remove PCR and sequencing errors. Alignment of CDR3 sequences to IMGT reference sequences was used to assign V, D and J gene segments. Each retained sequence needed at least a six-nucleotide match to both a V gene segment and a J gene segment. Rearrangements were classified as productive when the CDR3 lacked stop codons and remained in frame with V and J, and all other rearrangements were classified as non-productive. Following IMGT convention, CDR3 was defined as the stretch from the second conserved V-encoded cysteine up to the conserved J-encoded phenylalanine. The earlier analysis of 587 of the donors excluded sequences that lacked an unambiguous match to a single V gene segment. An earlier analysis of roughly 590 of the donors called V segments functional above 56.7% productive rearrangements and segregating when the between-donor standard deviation exceeded 5%. A statistical classification framework was developed to diagnose cytomegalovirus status using the catalog of TCR beta chain sequences. A later analysis assigned V and J genes by comparing TCR nucleotide sequences with IMGT/GENE-DB human TR gene sequences. In a later analysis, CDR3 sequences and most-parsimonious VDJ recombination scenarios were assigned using the TCRdist pipeline. In a later analysis, each TCR beta chain was defined by its CDR3 amino acid sequence together with its V-gene family, and reads without a unique V-gene family were excluded. As a way to deal with suspected cross-contamination and a sequencing artifact, a later analysis dropped 450 to 600 nucleotide sequences that were highly shared and had low generation probability. A later analysis calculated a clonal expansion index for each public chain from normalized within-repertoire ranks of inferred template counts. In a later analysis, generation probabilities were computed using a VDJ recombination model fitted to out-of-frame rearrangements, and the results were checked against IGoR. In a later analysis, hypergeometric tests were used to score TCR-TCR, TCR-HLA and TCR-CMV co-occurrence, with a repertoire-size bias correction applied to TCR pairs. False discovery rates were estimated in a later analysis by permuting HLA or CMV assignments 20 times. In a later analysis, co-occurring TCRs were grouped using DBSCAN, with TCRdist sequence similarity added in when clustering inside HLA-allele-positive subsets. Co-occurrence clustering excluded repertoires with fewer than 30,000 or more than 120,000 public chains, plus five with anomalous nucleotide sharing. In TCRdb, the immuneACCESS table is reduced to in-frame sequences with V and J assigned. These tables do not hold every clone; where another copy was compared, an unresolved V gene accounts for under half, and the others remain unexplained. The V and J calls and clone size are taken from that table; D and trimming were inferred from the DNA. The sample yields over 65,000 clones; 70% to 80% were counted once. The leading ten clones occupy roughly 14% of the sample.

Of note for this clone: Its antigen is still unknown. Base quality data are lacking; no much larger clone is found one base away.

The specimen was PBMCs. The chain is encoded by TRBV12-5 joined to TRBJ2-5; the D gene is perhaps TRBD1, on 7 matching bases. The last part of the DNA fits TRBJ2-7 better; the J call may be wrong. This clonotype originated in a woman in her thirties or forties in good health and CMV-seropositive. Read as DNA, the sequence is TGTGCTAGTGGTTGGGGGGACAGTCCCTACGAGCAGTACTTC. Translated, this is CASGWGDSPYEQYF.